The 14 T cell receptor beta chains below all came from one sample that was sequenced in a study of T cell responses to AZD1222 COVID-19 vaccine. Assay used: immunoSEQ multiplex PCR; TCRdb lists only in-frame clones, some missing. The sample yields around 28,000 clones, about 89% seen once. The source material was peripheral blood, sampled on day 0 of AZD1222 vaccination. These receptors originate from an adult in good health.

This chain uses TRBV7-8 with TRBJ1-2; no clear D. Germline lookup yields CDR1 SGHVS and CDR2 FQNEAQ. The CDR3 spans 14 residues. V was cut by 1 base and J by 8 bases, with 14 bases left in between. Here the CDR3 reads CASSLVWPDSGYTF. As DNA, the CDR3 is TGTGCCAGCAGCTTAGTATGGCCAGATTCCGGCTACACCTTC.

The chain couples TRBV28 to TRBJ2-7, with 7 bases matching TRBD1. After removal of 5 bases from V and 3 bases from J, the junction contained 13 bases not matched to a gene. This CDR3 comprises 16 residues. Germline CDR1 MDHEN, CDR2 SYDVKM. The CDR3 is CASSILEGAGNYEQYF. CDR3 DNA sequence: TGTGCCAGCAGTATTCTCGAGGGGGCAGGGAACTACGAGCAGTACTTC. The full variable domain, rest sourced from reference TRBV28 and TRBJ2-7, is DVKVTQSSRYLVKRTGEKVFLECVQDMDHENMFWYRQDPGLGLRLIYFSYDVKMKEKGDIPEGYSVSREKKERFSLILESASTNQTSMYLCASSILEGAGNYEQYFGPGTRLTVT.

The chain has TRBV21-1 and TRBJ2-1; the table's D call of TRBD2 was not tested on the DNA. TRBV21-1 is shown as a pseudogene. The CDR3 extends over 19 amino acids. The CDR3 region has the DNA TGTGCCAGCAGCAAAGTTCCGGGACTAGCGGGACGGGGCTACAATGAGCAGTTCTTC. The encoded protein is CASSKVPGLAGRGYNEQFF.

This chain uses TRBV4-3 with TRBJ1-1, with D unresolved. Trimming pared 2 bases from V and 1 base from J, leaving 5 bases between. Germline V gene lookup returns CDR1 LGHNA and CDR2 YSLEER. The CDR3 consists of 13 residues. CDR3 protein: CASSQFENTEAFF. In DNA form, the CDR3 reads TGCGCCAGCAGCCAATTCGAGAACACTGAAGCTTTCTTT.

V and J are TRBV6-5 and TRBJ1-2; D is unresolved. Germline V lookup: CDR1 MNHEY, CDR2 SVGAGI. CDR3 length equals 14 residues. Between the trimmed V and J ends, which lost 10 bases and 8 bases, there was a span of 23 bases. The CDR3 coding sequence is TGTGCCACAAGGACGGTGGGCGGGTTGTACGGCTACACCTTC. Protein: CATRTVGGLYGYTF.

The rearrangement links TRBV18 to TRBJ2-1; D remains unclear. There are 15 residues in the CDR3. V was shortened by 8 bases and J by 3 bases, with 17 bases between the two germline ends. The germline V gene encodes CDR1 KGHSH and CDR2 LQKENI. The CDR3 DNA is TGTGCCAGCGCGAAAGACACGGGTGGCTACAATGAGCAGTTCTTC. Amino acid sequence: CASAKDTGGYNEQFF.

Only a few counts were recorded for this clone. The chain links TRBV5-3 to TRBJ2-7; TRBD2 matches at 8 bases. TRBV5-3 is assigned to the ORF class and has an uncertain function. The CDR3 is 15 residues long. V shed 2 bases, J shed 3 bases, and the junction held 7 bases outside the gene matches. This chain's CDR3 is CARSFRAGGLYEQYF. The DNA for the CDR3 is TGTGCCAGAAGCTTTCGGGCGGGAGGTCTCTACGAGCAGTACTTC.

A single count supports this clone. This sequence joins TRBV4-1 and TRBJ1-4; 7 bases align to TRBD1. Unmatched junction bases numbered 19, after V lost 1 base and J lost 5 bases. Germline V gene data show CDR1 as MGHRA and CDR2 as YSYEKL. CDR3 length equals 20 residues. CDR3 nucleotide sequence: TGCGCCAGCAGCCAAGTGTCCCTGTTTACAGGGGCAGCGGAAAATGAAAAACTGTTTTTT. Translation: CASSQVSLFTGAAENEKLFF.

The chain links TRBV6-5 to TRBJ1-5; no definite D call. Trimming removed 1 base at V and 5 bases at J, with 6 bases between. Germline CDR1 and CDR2: MNHEY and SVGAGI. The CDR3 is 13 amino acids. In DNA form, the CDR3 reads TGTGCCAGCAGTTACTTCGGGGATCAGCCCCAGCATTTT. The encoded protein is CASSYFGDQPQHF.

The chain has TRBV6-1 and TRBJ1-2; D call uncertain. Germline V gives CDR1 MNHNS, CDR2 SASEGT. Between the trimmed V and J ends, which lost 1 base and 8 bases, there was a span of 8 bases. The CDR3 sequence is 12 residues long. The CDR3 protein is CASSEVGVGYTF. The CDR3 DNA reads TGTGCCAGCAGTGAAGTTGGGGTCGGCTACACCTTC.

The rearrangement links TRBV11-2 to TRBJ1-1; 7 nucleotides match TRBD1. Per the germline V gene, CDR1 is SGHAT and CDR2 is FQNNGV. The CDR3 is 14 amino acids. V shed 7 bases and J 2 bases; nucleotides not matched to a gene: 7. The CDR3 nucleotides are TGTGCCAGCATCCCCGGGACAGTCAACACTGAAGCTTTCTTT. It is translated as CASIPGTVNTEAFF. Full variable domain (remainder filled in from reference TRBV11-2 and TRBJ1-1): EAGVAQSPRYKIIEKRQSVAFWCNPISGHATLYWYQQILGQGPKLLIQFQNNGVVDDSQLPKDRFSAERLKGVDSTLKIQPAKLEDSAVYLCASIPGTVNTEAFFGQGTRLTVV.

There are a few counts of this clone. The chain employs TRBV19 and TRBJ1-2, with D possibly being TRBD1 (5 bases). In germline, CDR1 is LNHDA, CDR2 SQIVND (reference sequence). Deletions cut 3 bases from V and 13 bases from J, with 9 bases between. CDR3 length: 10 amino acids. The CDR3 nucleotides read TGTGCCAGTAGTATGAGGGGATTCACCTTC. As protein: CASSMRGFTF.

Comment on this clone: Distinct nucleotide sequences in the sample also encode this CDR3. The rearrangement uses TRBV27 and TRBJ2-1; no firm D call. CDR3 length equals 16 residues. V lost 6 bases, J lost 3 bases, and 18 bases lay in between. Germline V gene lookup returns CDR1 MNHEY and CDR2 SMNVEV (reference sequence). CDR3 protein: CASSSRIMAYYNEQFF. The CDR3 nucleotides are TGTGCCAGCAGCTCCCGAATCATGGCCTACTACAATGAGCAGTTCTTC.

The chain employs TRBV5-6 and TRBJ2-1, with 13 bases that match TRBD2. V lost 0 bases and J lost 5; bases outside the gene matches: 8. CDR3 length equals 18 residues. The germline CDR1 and CDR2 sequences are SGHDT and YYEEEE. CDR3 protein: CASSLVGLAGIRDNEQFF. As DNA, the CDR3 is TGTGCCAGCAGCTTGGTGGGACTAGCGGGGATCCGGGACAATGAGCAGTTCTTC.